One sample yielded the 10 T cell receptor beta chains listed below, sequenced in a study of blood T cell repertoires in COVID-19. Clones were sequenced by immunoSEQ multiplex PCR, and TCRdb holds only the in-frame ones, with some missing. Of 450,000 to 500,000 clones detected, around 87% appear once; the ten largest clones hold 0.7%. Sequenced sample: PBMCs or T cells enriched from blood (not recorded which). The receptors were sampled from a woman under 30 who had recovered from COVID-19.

The chain's CDR3 is CAWSGLRAANEKLFF. As DNA, the CDR3 is TGTGCCTGGAGTGGACTCAGGGCTGCTAATGAAAAACTGTTTTTT. This sequence joins TRBV30 and TRBJ1-4; the D gene is possibly TRBD1 (5 bases). Between the trimmed V and J ends, which lost 1 base and 3 bases, there was a span of 12 bases. This CDR3 has 15 residues. Germline V lookup: CDR1 GTSNPN, CDR2 SVGIG (reference sequence).

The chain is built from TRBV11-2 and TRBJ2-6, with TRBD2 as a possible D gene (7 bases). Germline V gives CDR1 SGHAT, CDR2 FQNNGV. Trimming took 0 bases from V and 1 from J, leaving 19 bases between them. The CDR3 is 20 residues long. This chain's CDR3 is CASSLEGGGTPRSGANVLTF. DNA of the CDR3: TGTGCCAGCAGCTTAGAAGGGGGAGGGACACCCCGATCTGGGGCCAACGTCCTGACTTTC.

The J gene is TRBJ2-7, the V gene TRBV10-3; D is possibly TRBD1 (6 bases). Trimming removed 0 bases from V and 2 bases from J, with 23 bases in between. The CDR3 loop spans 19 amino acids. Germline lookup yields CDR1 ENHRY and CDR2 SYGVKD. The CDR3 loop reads CAISESRRDVGGRAYEQYF. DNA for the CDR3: TGTGCCATCAGTGAGTCACGTAGAGATGTAGGGGGTAGGGCCTACGAGCAGTACTTC.

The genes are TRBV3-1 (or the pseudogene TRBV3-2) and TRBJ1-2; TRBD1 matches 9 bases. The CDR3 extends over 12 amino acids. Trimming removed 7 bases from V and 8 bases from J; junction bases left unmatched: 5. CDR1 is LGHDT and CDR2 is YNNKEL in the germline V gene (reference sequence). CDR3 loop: CASTRQGEGYTF. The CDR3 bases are TGTGCCAGCACCCGACAGGGGGAAGGCTACACCTTC.

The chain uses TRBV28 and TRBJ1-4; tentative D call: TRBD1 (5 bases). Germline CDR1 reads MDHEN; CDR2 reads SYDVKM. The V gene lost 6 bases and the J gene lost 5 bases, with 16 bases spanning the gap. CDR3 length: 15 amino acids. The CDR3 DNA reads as TGTGCCAGCAGATCCCTCGACAGAAGAAATGAAAAACTGTTTTTT. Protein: CASRSLDRRNEKLFF.

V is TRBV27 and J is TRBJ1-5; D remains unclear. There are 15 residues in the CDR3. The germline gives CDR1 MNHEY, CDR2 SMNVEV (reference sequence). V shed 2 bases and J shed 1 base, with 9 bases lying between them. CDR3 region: CASSLSGRSNQPQHF. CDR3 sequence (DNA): TGTGCCAGCAGTTTAAGCGGGAGAAGCAATCAGCCCCAGCATTTT.

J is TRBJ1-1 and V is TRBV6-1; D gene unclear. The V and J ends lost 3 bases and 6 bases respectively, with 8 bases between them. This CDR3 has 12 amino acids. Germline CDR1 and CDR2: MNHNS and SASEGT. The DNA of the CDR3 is TGTGCCAGCAGTGAGCGGAGGTCTGAAGCTTTCTTT. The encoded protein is CASSERRSEAFF.

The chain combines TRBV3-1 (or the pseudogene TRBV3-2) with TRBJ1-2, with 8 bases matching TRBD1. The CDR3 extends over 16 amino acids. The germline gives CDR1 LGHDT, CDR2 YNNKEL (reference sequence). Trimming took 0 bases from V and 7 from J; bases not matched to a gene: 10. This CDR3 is CASSQEGAGGAGGYTF. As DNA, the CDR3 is TGTGCCAGCAGCCAAGAGGGGGCAGGGGGCGCGGGTGGCTACACCTTC.

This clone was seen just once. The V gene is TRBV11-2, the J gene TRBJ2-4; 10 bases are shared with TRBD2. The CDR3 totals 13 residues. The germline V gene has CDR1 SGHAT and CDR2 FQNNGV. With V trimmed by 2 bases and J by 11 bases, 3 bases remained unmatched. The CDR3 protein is CASSLTSGAVQYF. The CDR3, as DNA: TGTGCCAGCAGCTTAACTAGCGGGGCGGTTCAGTACTTC.

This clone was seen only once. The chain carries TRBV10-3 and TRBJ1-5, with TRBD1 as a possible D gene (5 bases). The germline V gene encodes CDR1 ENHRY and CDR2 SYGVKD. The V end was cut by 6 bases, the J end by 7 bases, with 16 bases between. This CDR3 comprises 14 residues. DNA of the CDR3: TGTGCCATCAGATCAGGTGCGGGGGGGCAGCCCCAGCATTTT. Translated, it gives CAIRSGAGGQPQHF.